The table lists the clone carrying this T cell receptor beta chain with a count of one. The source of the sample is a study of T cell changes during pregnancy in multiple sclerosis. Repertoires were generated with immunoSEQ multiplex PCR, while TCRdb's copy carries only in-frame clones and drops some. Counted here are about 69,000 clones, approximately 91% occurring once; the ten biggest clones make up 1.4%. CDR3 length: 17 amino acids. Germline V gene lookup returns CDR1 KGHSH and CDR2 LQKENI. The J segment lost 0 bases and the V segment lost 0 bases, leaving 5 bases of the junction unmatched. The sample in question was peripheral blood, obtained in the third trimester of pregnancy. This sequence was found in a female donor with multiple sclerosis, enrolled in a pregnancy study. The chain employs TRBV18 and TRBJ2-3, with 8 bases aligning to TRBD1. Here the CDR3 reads CASSPPLDRDSTDTQYF. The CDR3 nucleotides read TGTGCCAGCTCACCACCGCTGGACAGGGATAGCACAGATACGCAGTATTTT.